Below, 14 T cell receptor beta chains from the same sample are listed, as sequenced in a study of ipilimumab plus nivolumab after autologous stem cell transplantation. Profiled with immunoSEQ multiplex PCR; TCRdb holds only in-frame clones, not every one. The sample comprises about 40,000 clones, about 91% of which are singletons, and 0.9% rests with the top ten. Sequenced material: PBMCs, taken in a trial of ipilimumab plus nivolumab as post-transplant consolidation. These TCRs come from a male donor with multiple myeloma.

The rearrangement uses TRBV7-2 and TRBJ2-1; D is unclear. CDR1 and CDR2 from the germline V gene are SGHTA and FQGNSA. V was shortened by 3 bases and J by 4 bases, with 7 bases between the two germline ends. The CDR3 spans 13 residues. The DNA of the CDR3 is TGTGCCAGCAGCTTGTACAGATACAATGAGCAGTTCTTC. Protein product: CASSLYRYNEQFF.

The rearrangement joins TRBV5-1 to TRBJ2-7; D may match TRBD1 or TRBD2 (6 bases each). Trimming left V 4 bases short and J 3 bases short, with 23 bases between. CDR1 is SGHRS, CDR2 YFSETQ, per germline. The CDR3 length is 17 residues. The CDR3 loop reads CASSPRVPGEVLYEQYF. The CDR3 bases are TGCGCCAGCAGCCCCCGCGTTCCAGGGGAGGTGCTCTACGAGCAGTACTTC.

The chain employs TRBV4-2 and TRBJ1-2; D unresolved. Germline V gene lookup returns CDR1 LGHNA and CDR2 YNFKEQ. Trimming stripped 0 bases from V and 2 bases from J, with 4 bases between. The CDR3 totals 13 residues. The CDR3 protein is CASSQEVNYGYTF. CDR3 bases: TGTGCCAGCAGCCAAGAAGTCAACTATGGCTACACCTTC.

V usage is TRBV19 and J usage is TRBJ2-3, with D possibly TRBD2 on 6 matching bases. With 7 bases removed from V and 0 bases from J, the gap between germline ends came to 11 bases. CDR3 length equals 14 residues. The germline V gene encodes CDR1 LNHDA and CDR2 SQIVND (reference sequence). The DNA for the CDR3 is TGTGCCAGTAAAAGCGGGCCCAGCACAGATACGCAGTATTTT. Amino acid sequence: CASKSGPSTDTQYF.

V gene TRBV6-1 combines with J gene TRBJ1-3, with D hard to call. The CDR3 is 14 residues long. Between the trimmed V and J ends, which lost 6 bases and 0 bases, there was a span of 9 bases. The V gene's germline CDR1 is MNHNS and CDR2 SASEGT. In DNA, the CDR3 is TGTGCCAGCAGACGGACGGACTCTGGAAACACCATATATTTT. It is translated as CASRRTDSGNTIYF.

This chain links TRBV18 with TRBJ2-3, with a possible D match to TRBD1 (6 bases). V lost 6 bases, J lost 0 bases, and 16 bases lay in between. Germline V gene sequence: CDR1 KGHSH, CDR2 LQKENI. The CDR3 loop spans 16 amino acids. The CDR3 sequence: CASSLPGHESTDTQYF. The CDR3 region has the DNA TGTGCCAGCTCCCTTCCGGGACATGAAAGCACAGATACGCAGTATTTT. Full variable domain (missing parts from reference TRBV18 and TRBJ2-3): NAGVMQNPRHLVRRRGQEARLRCSPMKGHSHVYWYRQLPEEGLKFMVYLQKENIIDESGMPKERFSAEFPKEGPSILRIQQVVRGDSAAYFCASSLPGHESTDTQYFGPGTRLTVL.

This sequence joins TRBV2 and TRBJ2-3; TRBD2 agrees at 11 bases. There are 15 residues in the CDR3. V dropped 6 bases and J dropped 8; count of bases not matched to a gene: 10. Per germline, CDR1 SNHLY and CDR2 FYNNEI. CDR3 DNA: TGTGCCAGCAGCCGACTAGCGGGAACCGTCGCTACGCAGTATTTT. Translating it yields CASSRLAGTVATQYF.

This rearrangement joins TRBV7-8 to TRBJ2-3; a weak D match, TRBD2 (6 bases). The CDR3 spans 15 residues. Per germline, CDR1 SGHVS and CDR2 FQNEAQ. V gave up 0 bases and J gave up 5 bases, with 12 bases separating them. CDR3 nucleotide sequence: TGTGCCAGCAGCTTAGCGGGCGGGACCCAAGATACGCAGTATTTT. Its translation is CASSLAGGTQDTQYF.

This chain connects TRBV5-1 to TRBJ2-1; 9 positions agree with TRBD1. From germline, CDR1 is SGHRS and CDR2 YFSETQ. CDR3 length: 15 amino acids. Germline trimming cut 4 bases from V and 0 bases from J; bases unmatched to any gene: 2. The CDR3 reads CASSGTGSSYNEQFF. For the CDR3, the DNA is TGCGCCAGCAGCGGGACAGGGAGCTCCTACAATGAGCAGTTCTTC.

The chain is built from TRBV6-5 and TRBJ1-2; TRBD1 agrees at 10 bases. CDR3 size: 14 residues. Germline CDR1 is MNHEY and CDR2 is SVGAGI. Germline trimming cut 5 bases from V and 9 bases from J; bases unmatched to any gene: 9. The CDR3 DNA is TGTGCCAGCAGTCGCCGGGACAGGGGTATTAGCTACACCTTC. As protein: CASSRRDRGISYTF.

This sequence joins TRBV5-4 and TRBJ2-6; D is uncertain. Trimming removed 0 bases at V and 0 bases at J, with 10 bases between. The CDR3 is 17 residues long. Germline V lookup: CDR1 SGHNT, CDR2 YYREEE (reference sequence). As DNA, the CDR3 is TGTGCCAGCAGCTTGGGGGTCAGACACTCTGGGGCCAACGTCCTGACTTTC. Protein: CASSLGVRHSGANVLTF.

The chain joins TRBV5-8 to TRBJ2-3; D unresolved. Germline assignment: CDR1 SGHTS and CDR2 YDEGEE. V gave up 0 bases and J gave up 0 bases, with 14 bases separating them. This CDR3 has 17 residues. CDR3 residues: CASSLAPVAVSTDTQYF. As DNA, the CDR3 is TGTGCCAGCAGCTTGGCCCCGGTAGCAGTTAGCACAGATACGCAGTATTTT.

V usage is TRBV14 and J usage is TRBJ2-5; 7 nucleotides align to TRBD1. CDR3 length: 15 residues. Germline trimming cut 4 bases from V and 6 bases from J; bases unmatched to any gene: 11. CDR1 is SGHDN, CDR2 FVKESK, per germline. The CDR3: CASSLTPTGRKTQYF. CDR3 coding DNA: TGTGCCAGCAGCCTAACCCCGACAGGGCGTAAGACCCAGTACTTC.

This chain uses TRBV18 with TRBJ1-5, with 10 bases fitting TRBD1. J lost 2 bases, V lost 3 bases, and 4 bases had no gene match. Germline lookup yields CDR1 KGHSH and CDR2 LQKENI. This CDR3 is 16 amino acids long. CDR3 sequence reads: CASSPRDRGGNQPQHF. CDR3 bases: TGTGCCAGCTCACCCCGGGACAGGGGAGGCAATCAGCCCCAGCATTTT.